The 29 T cell receptor beta chains given below trace back to one sample, sequenced in a study of blood T cell repertoires in COVID-19. TCRdb's copy holds only in-frame clones and misses some; the assay was immunoSEQ multiplex PCR. The data hold 50,000 to 60,000 clones, with about 89% observed a single time. The sample consisted of peripheral blood. The source is a man in his 60s with acute or convalescent COVID-19.

The V call is TRBV25-1, the J call TRBJ2-6, with 7 bases matching TRBD1. CDR3 length: 15 amino acids. CDR1 is MGHDK, CDR2 SYGVNS, per germline. The trim removed 10 bases at V and 7 bases at J, leaving 13 bases unmatched. CDR3 in amino acids: CATETGTVLANVLTF. In DNA, the CDR3 is TGTGCCACCGAGACCGGGACAGTCTTAGCCAACGTCCTGACTTTC.

This clone was counted a few times. The CDR3 DNA is TGTGCCAGCAGCCAAGCGAGGGGAGGGTTCTATGGCTACACCTTC. It specifies CASSQARGGFYGYTF. The rearrangement joins TRBV3-1 (or the pseudogene TRBV3-2) to TRBJ1-2; D possibly corresponds to TRBD1 (5 bases). The V and J ends lost 1 base and 4 bases respectively, with 13 bases between them. CDR3 length: 15 amino acids. Germline-derived CDR1 and CDR2 are LGHDT and YNNKEL (reference sequence).

The genes are TRBV5-1 and TRBJ2-3; D unclear. Trimming cost V 2 bases and J 1 base, with 11 bases left between them. The CDR3 sequence is 15 residues long. Germline lookup yields CDR1 SGHRS and CDR2 YFSETQ. In nucleotides, the CDR3 is TGCGCCAGCAGCTTTTTGGAGCCTGGCACAGATACGCAGTATTTT. Translation: CASSFLEPGTDTQYF.

The chain uses TRBV10-3 and TRBJ1-2, with 7 bases lining up with TRBD1. Germline loops: CDR1 ENHRY, CDR2 SYGVKD. The CDR3 is 14 residues long. V was pared by 0 bases and J by 8 bases, with 6 bases of the junction left unmatched. CDR3 coding DNA: TGTGCCATCAGTGAGTCGTACAGGGGTCTCGGCTACACCTTC. This encodes CAISESYRGLGYTF.

This rearrangement joins TRBV2 to TRBJ2-1; 11 nucleotides align to TRBD2. J lost 4 bases, V lost 3 bases, and 14 bases had no gene match. This CDR3 is built from 19 residues. CDR1 and CDR2 (germline): SNHLY, FYNNEI. CDR3 DNA sequence: TGTGCCAGCAGTGATCTGTCGGTTCTAGCGGGGGGCGTATACAATGAGCAGTTCTTC. It encodes CASSDLSVLAGGVYNEQFF.

The rearrangement uses TRBV5-4 and TRBJ1-3, with a tentative D call TRBD1 (6 bases). The CDR3 spans 15 residues. Germline V gives CDR1 SGHNT, CDR2 YYREEE (reference sequence). Trimming removed 0 bases from V and 0 bases from J, with 7 bases in between. CDR3 DNA sequence: TGTGCCAGCAGCTTGGACAGGGCCTCTGGAAACACCATATATTTT. Encoded protein: CASSLDRASGNTIYF.

With regard to this clone: Within the sample, other DNA sequences also encode this same CDR3. The chain recombines TRBV7-9 with TRBJ2-7; D perhaps matches TRBD2 (7 bases). V was clipped by 2 bases and J by 7 bases, with 9 bases between them. The germline CDR1 and CDR2 sequences are SEHNR and FQNEAQ (reference sequence). The CDR3 sequence is 12 residues long. The CDR3 here is CASSLKGGEQYF. The DNA for the CDR3 is TGTGCCAGCAGCTTAAAGGGGGGGGAGCAGTACTTC.

The gene calls are TRBV6-6 and TRBJ2-1; D is perhaps TRBD1 (5 bases). This CDR3 is 12 amino acids long. CDR1 is MNHNY and CDR2 is SVGAGI in the germline V gene (reference sequence). With 5 bases removed from V and 8 bases from J, the gap between germline ends came to 10 bases. CDR3 in amino acids: CASSHRIDEQFF. In nucleotides, the CDR3 is TGTGCCAGCAGTCACAGGATCGATGAGCAGTTCTTC.

The chain employs TRBV30 and TRBJ2-1; TRBD2 is a possible D gene (6 bases). Germline values: CDR1 GTSNPN, CDR2 SVGIG (reference sequence). The germline V and J ends were trimmed by 3 bases and 12 bases, with 27 bases remaining between them. The CDR3 runs to 16 residues. This CDR3 is CAWSANGDSYVMRQFF. The CDR3 DNA is TGTGCCTGGAGCGCCAATGGGGACTCCTATGTAATGCGGCAGTTCTTC.

This clone has a single count. This chain connects TRBV3-1 (or the pseudogene TRBV3-2) to TRBJ1-6; D gene ambiguous. The germline gives CDR1 LGHDT, CDR2 YNNKEL (reference sequence). V was clipped by 1 base and J by 14 bases, with 15 bases between them. This CDR3 comprises 14 residues. The CDR3 sequence is CASSQGRIIQALHF. CDR3 coding DNA: TGTGCCAGCAGCCAAGGGCGAATAATTCAGGCCCTCCACTTT.

CDR3 protein: CATSETSGTGAADTQYF. DNA of the CDR3: TGTGCCACCAGTGAAACATCCGGGACAGGGGCGGCAGATACGCAGTATTTT. The chain has TRBV24-1 and TRBJ2-3, with 10 bases that match TRBD1. In germline, CDR1 is KGHDR, CDR2 SFDVKD. With V trimmed by 4 bases and J by 4 bases, 10 bases remained unmatched. The length of the CDR3 is 17 residues.

The V gene is TRBV3-1 (or the pseudogene TRBV3-2), the J gene TRBJ2-2; 8 positions match TRBD2. The CDR3 extends over 14 amino acids. The germline gives CDR1 LGHDT, CDR2 YNNKEL (reference sequence). V lost 4 bases to trimming and J lost 5 bases; unmatched junction nucleotides: 3. Written as DNA, the CDR3 is TGTGCCAGCAGCCTTAGCGGGGAAACCGGGGAGCTGTTTTTT. Translation: CASSLSGETGELFF.

This clone was recorded once. This sequence joins TRBV5-1 and TRBJ1-6; 7 bases fit TRBD1. This CDR3 has 14 residues. Germline CDR1 SGHRS, CDR2 YFSETQ. With 4 bases clipped from V and 10 bases from J, the junction kept 8 bases outside the gene matches. CDR3 sequence (DNA): TGCGCCAGCAGCCCGACAGGGACCAACTCACCCCTCCACTTT. Residues: CASSPTGTNSPLHF. Full variable domain (remainder filled in from reference TRBV5-1 and TRBJ1-6): KAGVTQTPRYLIKTRGQQVTLSCSPISGHRSVSWYQQTPGQGLQFLFEYFSETQRNKGNFPGRFSGRQFSNSRSEMNVSTLELGDSALYLCASSPTGTNSPLHFGNGTRLTVT.

In regard to this clone: Different DNA sequences within this sample yield the same CDR3. This chain links TRBV4-2 with TRBJ2-6; D unresolved. The CDR3 spans 16 residues. Trimming took 0 bases from V and 0 from J, leaving 6 bases between them. Germline CDR1 reads LGHNA; CDR2 reads YNFKEQ. CDR3 coding DNA: TGTGCCAGCAGCCAAGACTTGTCCTCTGGGGCCAACGTCCTGACTTTC. It yields the protein CASSQDLSSGANVLTF.

This clone has just one count. The chain joins TRBV11-3 to TRBJ2-5, with TRBD2 as a possible D gene (7 bases). The V and J ends lost 5 bases and 4 bases respectively, with 17 bases between them. CDR1 and CDR2 from the germline V gene are SGHNT and YENEEA. CDR3 length: 15 residues. The CDR3 sequence: CASSQFGGRAETQYF. CDR3 sequence (DNA): TGTGCCAGCAGCCAATTCGGGGGGCGCGCAGAGACCCAGTACTTC.

The chain combines TRBV5-1 with TRBJ1-1, with a weak D call TRBD1 (6 bases). Trimming removed 3 bases at V and 1 base at J, with 10 bases between. The CDR3 contains 14 residues. The germline gives CDR1 SGHRS, CDR2 YFSETQ. CDR3 bases: TGCGCCAGCAGCTCCGGGGGGGCGAACACTGAAGCTTTCTTT. Translated: CASSSGGANTEAFF.

V and J are TRBV19 and TRBJ1-5, with 7 bases that match TRBD1. This CDR3 region has 14 residues. Germline loops: CDR1 LNHDA, CDR2 SQIVND (reference sequence). The junction had 4 bases not matched to a gene; V was cut back by 4 bases and J by 4 bases. CDR3 bases: TGTGCCAGTAGTACGGACAGGAGTAATCAGCCCCAGCATTTT. Translation: CASSTDRSNQPQHF. Complete variable domain (other parts from reference TRBV19 and TRBJ1-5): DGGITQSPKYLFRKEGQNVTLSCEQNLNHDAMYWYRQDPGQGLRLIYYSQIVNDFQKGDIAEGYSVSREKKESFPLTVTSAQKNPTAFYLCASSTDRSNQPQHFGDGTRLSIL.

The chain couples TRBV24-1 to TRBJ1-4, with TRBD1 matching 7 bases. Trimming at V came to 5 bases and at J to 7 bases, leaving 3 bases not matched to a gene. CDR3 size: 13 residues. The germline V gene encodes CDR1 KGHDR and CDR2 SFDVKD. The CDR3 DNA follows: TGTGCCACCAGTGGATCAGGGGGTGAAAAACTGTTTTTT. Amino acids: CATSGSGGEKLFF.

This clone was recorded only once. J is TRBJ1-1 and V is TRBV9; 10 bases match TRBD1. Trimming removed 3 bases from V and 5 bases from J; junction bases left unmatched: 7. The germline gives CDR1 SGDLS, CDR2 YYNGEE. This CDR3 region has 15 residues. The CDR3 DNA is TGTGCCAGCAGCGCCCAGACAGGGGGCTGGACTGAAGCTTTCTTT. Translated: CASSAQTGGWTEAFF. Full variable domain (remainder filled in from reference TRBV9 and TRBJ1-1): DSGVTQTPKHLITATGQRVTLRCSPRSGDLSVYWYQQSLDQGLQFLIQYYNGEERAKGNILERFSAQQFPDLHSELNLSSLELGDSALYFCASSAQTGGWTEAFFGQGTRLTVV.

The rearrangement joins TRBV3-1 (or the pseudogene TRBV3-2) to TRBJ1-2; 7 nucleotides agree with TRBD1. V lost 5 bases and J lost 3; bases outside the gene matches: 6. In germline, CDR1 is LGHDT, CDR2 YNNKEL (reference sequence). This CDR3 has 14 residues. The CDR3 here is CASSSTGTDYGYTF. In DNA, the CDR3 is TGTGCCAGCAGCAGCACGGGGACAGACTATGGCTACACCTTC.

The V gene is TRBV7-2, the J gene TRBJ2-5; 10 bases match TRBD2. This CDR3 contains 15 residues. The junction had 9 bases not matched to a gene; V was cut back by 3 bases and J by 8 bases. Germline V lookup: CDR1 SGHTA, CDR2 FQGNSA. For the CDR3, the DNA is TGTGCCAGCAGCTTGGATCTAGCGGGGGATAAAACCCAGTACTTC. Its protein is CASSLDLAGDKTQYF.

The gene calls are TRBV7-9 and TRBJ1-1, with 7 bases that match TRBD1. V shed 2 bases, J shed 8 bases, and the junction held 2 bases outside the gene matches. This CDR3 has 12 residues. Looked up from germline, CDR1 is SEHNR and CDR2 is FQNEAQ (reference sequence). The CDR3 bases are TGTGCCAGCAGCTTATTACAGGGGGAAGCTTTCTTT. Protein sequence: CASSLLQGEAFF.

DNA for the CDR3: TGCGCCAGCAGCCGCGACTTGGGGCTCACTGAAGCTTTCTTT. It translates to CASSRDLGLTEAFF. The rearrangement links TRBV4-1 to TRBJ1-1, with TRBD1 as a possible D gene (5 bases). The CDR3 totals 14 residues. From germline, CDR1 is MGHRA and CDR2 YSYEKL. Trimming removed 4 bases from V and 4 bases from J, with 13 bases in between.

The CDR3 bases are TGTGCCATTATGGACAGGGGAGAATGGGGCTACACCTTC. Residues: CAIMDRGEWGYTF. The genes are TRBV2 and TRBJ1-2, with 9 bases that match TRBD1. The CDR3 has 13 residues. J gave up 8 bases and V 10 bases, and 11 bases lay outside the gene matches. Germline V lookup: CDR1 SNHLY, CDR2 FYNNEI.

The chain carries TRBV7-9 and TRBJ1-6; the D gene is possibly TRBD1 (6 bases). Germline V gene sequence: CDR1 SEHNR, CDR2 FQNEAQ (reference sequence). Trimming took 3 bases from V and 7 from J, leaving 13 bases between them. There are 15 residues in the CDR3. The CDR3 spells CASSLADQGNSPLHF. The CDR3 DNA follows: TGTGCCAGCAGCTTGGCCGACCAGGGGAATTCACCCCTCCACTTT.

The rearrangement joins TRBV5-8 to TRBJ2-4, with TRBD1 matching 10 bases. The V segment lost 2 bases and the J segment 7 bases; nucleotides outside the gene matches: 9. The CDR3 is 16 amino acids. Germline loops: CDR1 SGHTS, CDR2 YDEGEE. The CDR3 here is CASSFYTGTGENIQYF. The CDR3 nucleotides read TGTGCCAGCAGCTTCTATACCGGGACAGGGGAGAACATTCAGTACTTC.

The V and J genes are TRBV3-1 (or the pseudogene TRBV3-2) and TRBJ1-1; 7 nucleotides match TRBD1. This CDR3 contains 15 residues. CDR1 and CDR2 from the germline V gene are LGHDT and YNNKEL (reference sequence). J gave up 5 bases and V 5 bases, and 11 bases lay outside the gene matches. The CDR3 protein is CASSATSDRLTEAFF. The CDR3 nucleotides are TGTGCCAGCAGCGCCACCTCGGACAGGTTGACTGAAGCTTTCTTT.

CDR3: CASLPQERETQYF. The CDR3 DNA sequence: TGTGCCAGCCTCCCACAGGAACGCGAGACCCAGTACTTC. V gene TRBV2 combines with J gene TRBJ2-5, with D maybe TRBD1 (5 bases). Trimming removed 8 bases from V and 5 bases from J, with 15 bases in between. Germline CDR1 reads SNHLY; CDR2 reads FYNNEI. The CDR3 sequence is 13 residues long.

The chain recombines TRBV11-2 with TRBJ2-1; no clear D gene. The germline V and J ends were trimmed by 3 bases and 6 bases, with 12 bases remaining between them. The CDR3 length is 14 residues. Germline loops: CDR1 SGHAT, CDR2 FQNNGV. This CDR3 is CASSLGQVPNEQFF. The CDR3 coding sequence is TGTGCCAGCAGCTTGGGCCAGGTCCCCAATGAGCAGTTCTTC.